The clone carrying this T cell receptor beta chain showed up just a few times. V lost 4 bases to trimming and J lost 1 base, with 22 bases between them. The CDR3 has 19 amino acids. In germline, CDR1 is KGHSH, CDR2 LQKENI. The sample is drawn from a study of patients and donors after allogeneic stem cell transplantation. TCRdb fed the RT-PCR reads into MiXCR, producing one record per CDR3 protein. The data contain under 200,000 distinct CDR3 sequences, 25% to 35% of them singletons. The gene calls are TRBV18 and TRBJ1-4, with D perhaps TRBD1 (6 bases). The source of this sequence is a human donor who was either an allogeneic HSCT recipient or a stem cell or donor lymphocyte infusion donor (not recorded which). It is not recorded whose cells these are; they may come from a transplant donor. Sequencing was performed on blood, either unsorted or a sorted T cell fraction (not recorded which). The CDR3: CASSRPPGRGTLTNEKLFF. For the CDR3, the DNA is TGTGCCAGCTCACGCCCGCCCGGCAGGGGAACCTTAACTAATGAAAAACTGTTTTTT.